This T cell receptor beta chain was captured in a study of identical twins (dated by TCRdb to about 2016). Broadly, across the study: To test whether fetal clonotypes persist, this study deep-sequenced TCR alpha and beta repertoires from monozygotic twins, from unrelated adults of various ages, and from cord blood. Replicate twin experiments were performed at different times using different library preparation protocols to rule out contamination.

Every donor was a healthy Caucasian. Three unrelated non-twin adults were also sequenced: a male aged 18 to 29, a male aged 50 to 59 and a female aged 50 to 59. Miltenyi CD45RO+ enrichment and human naive T-cell isolation kits were used to isolate memory (CD45RO+) and naive T cells from PBMC. This clonotype was recorded a few times. The antigen this receptor binds is unknown. Per-nucleotide qualities are absent, and no much larger clonotype sits a single base away. CDR1 and CDR2, looked up from the germline V gene (reference sequence), are MNHEY and SMNVEV. Trimming takes 0 bases off V and 2 bases off J; junction bases not matched to a gene: 10. The CDR3 sequence holds 18 residues, the cysteine and phenylalanine included. Only CDR3 DNA is held: 54 bases, read in frame from base 1. Library creation used 5' RACE. The sequencer listed for this sample is Illumina HiSeq 2000. Template switching introduced a universal primer binding site; the final cDNA contained a unique molecular identifier, enabling accurate counting of TCR cDNA molecules. Specific primers in the conserved constant-segment region were used to synthesize first-strand cDNA for TCR alpha and beta chains. Each cDNA library was double barcoded, with a SMART-Mk sample barcode plus Illumina barcodes, to control for contamination. Two successive PCR steps introduced TruSeq adapter sequences along with Illumina sample barcodes. Sequencing of the TCR alpha and beta cDNA libraries was done on the Illumina HiSeq platform using custom primers. In the original analysis: MiGEC processed the raw reads to extract unique molecular identifiers, while MiXCR was used to determine the CDR3 positions. For each individual, recombination models were inferred using an EM algorithm with the repgenHMM and IGoR tools. The tcR package in R was used for shared clonotype analysis, with sharing normalized by the product of cloneset sizes. To study raw recombination free of thymic and clonal selection effects, out-of-frame nonproductive sequences were analyzed. TCRdb trimmed the raw reads at Q25, called clones with MiXCR and kept productive beta chains. Rows matching on CDR3 protein sequence are summarized as one entry with the most common DNA and genes. What appears here as the V and J calls and clone size reflects TCRdb's work, not the paper's. The sample yields around 670,000 distinct CDR3 sequences; roughly 6% were counted once. The ten largest clones capture around 2% of the sample.

General conclusions and limits of the study: A weaker excess of twin sharing was found in beta out-of-frame sequences because the signal-to-noise ratio was lowered by fewer shared sequences. Recombination models systematically underestimated out-of-frame TCR alpha sharing in monozygotic twins but agreed with sharing between unrelated individuals. Zero-insertion analyses could be partly confounded by invariant T cells such as MAIT and iNKT, although diverse VJ usage argued against such confounding for most clonotypes. Abundant cord blood beta clonotypes carried fewer insertions; young adult naive repertoires showed a weaker similar trend, while memory repertoires showed none. Compared with coincidental sharing between unrelated individuals, out-of-frame TCR alpha sequences shared between twins showed an excess of sequences with low generation probability. Because the same donors could not be followed over many years, the conclusions relied on cross-sectional statistical analysis.

The sample was naive T cells sorted from blood. According to the study, the label for this sample's cell subset or site signals: cells isolated with a human naive T-cell isolation kit. This sequence uses TRBV27 and TRBJ2-5, and 9 bases in between align with TRBD2. The source is a man aged 18 to 29 in good health. The bases read TGTGCCAGCAGTTTATCGACGACTAGCGGCCCCAGTCAAGAGACCCAGTACTTC. This translates into CASSLSTTSGPSQETQYF.